A single sample is the source of the 4 T cell receptor beta chains below, sequenced in a study of tumor-infiltrating lymphocytes in localized non-small cell lung cancer. Repertoires were generated with immunoSEQ multiplex PCR, while TCRdb's copy carries only in-frame clones and drops some. Found here are roughly 7,000 clones, about 76% of them singletons; the top ten hold more than 10%. Sequenced sample: lung tumor tissue. These receptors were obtained from a human donor with non-small cell lung cancer.

This sequence joins TRBV18 and TRBJ2-5, with D perhaps TRBD1 (6 bases). The germline V gene encodes CDR1 KGHSH and CDR2 LQKENI. Trimming cost V 3 bases and J 4 bases, with 18 bases left between them. The CDR3 extends over 16 amino acids. Written as DNA, the CDR3 is TGTGCCAGCTCACCTTGGGACACCTCCTCGGGAGAGACCCAGTACTTC. Translation: CASSPWDTSSGETQYF.

V and J are TRBV15 and TRBJ1-2, with 12 bases identical to TRBD1. Germline CDR1 LNHNV, CDR2 YYDKDF (reference sequence). After removal of 3 bases from V and 4 bases from J, the junction contained 9 bases not matched to a gene. The CDR3 is made up of 17 amino acids. The CDR3 DNA reads as TGTGCCACCAGCAGCGATGGGACAGGGGGCGCAGGCTATGGCTACACCTTC. It is translated as CATSSDGTGGAGYGYTF.

The genes are TRBV27 and TRBJ2-7; 10 bases map to TRBD2. Per germline, CDR1 MNHEY and CDR2 SMNVEV (reference sequence). This CDR3 spans 17 amino acids. The ends lost 3 bases at V and 6 bases at J; junction bases unmatched: 14. The CDR3 DNA reads TGTGCCAGCAGTTTTACCATCCGAGCGGGGGGGCCCTCCGAGCAGTACTTC. As protein: CASSFTIRAGGPSEQYF.

The genes are TRBV4-3 and TRBJ1-1, with D hard to call. V was cut by 0 bases and J by 1 base, with 9 bases left in between. Germline V gene lookup returns CDR1 LGHNA and CDR2 YSLEER. The CDR3 has 15 amino acids. In DNA form, the CDR3 reads TGCGCCAGCAGCCAAGAAGCGGCTGCGAACACTGAAGCTTTCTTT. This encodes CASSQEAAANTEAFF.